These 27 T cell receptor beta chains originate from one sample sequenced in a study of blood T cell repertoires in COVID-19. The table came from immunoSEQ multiplex PCR; TCRdb's copy has only in-frame clones and leaves some out. The sample holds 310,000 or so clones, approximately 86% seen once. Sequencing was performed on peripheral blood. Every receptor here comes from a woman aged 25 to 45 who had recovered from COVID-19.

The J gene is TRBJ2-1, the V gene TRBV6-6; 10 nucleotides match TRBD1. Germline trimming cut 2 bases from V and 9 bases from J; bases unmatched to any gene: 4. Germline V lookup: CDR1 MNHNY, CDR2 SVGAGI (reference sequence). This CDR3 comprises 14 residues. CDR3 protein: CASSYRQGAGEQFF. Here the CDR3 DNA reads TGTGCCAGCAGTTACCGACAGGGGGCCGGTGAGCAGTTCTTC.

This chain joins TRBV5-1 and TRBJ1-5, with D unresolved. Trimming left V 0 bases short and J 3 bases short, with 7 bases between. CDR1 is SGHRS and CDR2 is YFSETQ in the germline V gene. This CDR3 region has 14 residues. CDR3 protein: CASSLGGSNQPQHF. CDR3 sequence (DNA): TGCGCCAGCAGCTTGGGCGGGTCCAATCAGCCCCAGCATTTT.

V usage is TRBV6-5 and J usage is TRBJ1-1; TRBD1 agrees at 10 bases. There are 13 residues in the CDR3. Germline CDR1 is MNHEY and CDR2 is SVGAGI. Trimming took 6 bases from V and 11 from J; bases not matched to a gene: 9. The chain's CDR3 is CASRLPGTGEAFF. The CDR3 bases are TGTGCCAGCAGGCTTCCCGGGACAGGGGAGGCTTTCTTT.

The chain links TRBV5-1 to TRBJ1-6; D remains ambiguous. The V gene's germline CDR1 is SGHRS and CDR2 YFSETQ. V was cut by 1 base and J by 6 bases, with 11 bases left in between. The CDR3 is made up of 15 amino acids. CDR3 nucleotide sequence: TGCGCCAGCAGCTTGTTGGAGGGTGGTAATTCACCCCTCCACTTT. The encoded protein is CASSLLEGGNSPLHF.

In the case of this clone: Given a much more abundant clone one base away, this may be a read error. The same CDR3 is also encoded by other DNA sequences in this sample. The V call is TRBV5-1, the J call TRBJ1-1; D is unclear. The germline V gene encodes CDR1 SGHRS and CDR2 YFSETQ. V shed 3 bases and J shed 1 base, with 10 bases lying between them. CDR3 length: 14 amino acids. The CDR3 nucleotides read TGCGCCAGCAGCTCGGGTCAGTCGAACACTGAAGCTTTCTTT. It translates to CASSSGQSNTEAFF.

This chain connects TRBV18 to TRBJ2-7; D might be TRBD2 (6 bases). Trimming took off 4 bases at V and 0 bases at J, with 16 bases between the two ends. This CDR3 has 16 residues. Germline values: CDR1 KGHSH, CDR2 LQKENI. CDR3 region: CASSRPGEATSYEQYF. In DNA form, the CDR3 reads TGTGCCAGCTCACGACCCGGGGAGGCGACCTCCTACGAGCAGTACTTC.

The genes are TRBV19 and TRBJ1-4; 9 positions match TRBD1. In germline, CDR1 is LNHDA, CDR2 SQIVND (reference sequence). V lost 6 bases and J lost 8; bases outside the gene matches: 10. CDR3 size: 15 residues. The CDR3 reads CASSPQGASGEKLFF. DNA of the CDR3: TGTGCCAGTAGCCCACAGGGGGCATCGGGGGAAAAACTGTTTTTT. Together with reference TRBV19 and TRBJ1-4, the CDR3 gives the full variable domain: DGGITQSPKYLFRKEGQNVTLSCEQNLNHDAMYWYRQDPGQGLRLIYYSQIVNDFQKGDIAEGYSVSREKKESFPLTVTSAQKNPTAFYLCASSPQGASGEKLFFGSGTQLSVL.

A word on this clone: Other DNA sequences of this sample code for an identical CDR3. V usage is TRBV19 and J usage is TRBJ2-1, with TRBD2 matching over 9 bases. The length of the CDR3 is 16 residues. The germline CDR1 and CDR2 sequences are LNHDA and SQIVND (reference sequence). Trimming removed 2 bases from V and 0 bases from J; junction bases left unmatched: 2. CDR3 sequence (DNA): TGTGCCAGTAGTATACTAGCGGGGTCCTCCTACAATGAGCAGTTCTTC. Its protein is CASSILAGSSYNEQFF. The whole variable domain, filled in from reference TRBV19 and TRBJ2-1, reads DGGITQSPKYLFRKEGQNVTLSCEQNLNHDAMYWYRQDPGQGLRLIYYSQIVNDFQKGDIAEGYSVSREKKESFPLTVTSAQKNPTAFYLCASSILAGSSYNEQFFGPGTRLTVL.

The chain couples TRBV5-1 to TRBJ2-1; D unresolved. CDR1 and CDR2 from the germline V gene are SGHRS and YFSETQ. Trimming took off 4 bases at V and 6 bases at J, with 8 bases between the two ends. CDR3 length equals 12 residues. Here the CDR3 DNA reads TGCGCCAGCAGCCGTAGTATCAATGAGCAGTTCTTC. It translates to CASSRSINEQFF.

This clone occurred a few times. This rearrangement joins TRBV7-2 to TRBJ2-1; the D is unclear. Trimming removed 5 bases from V and 9 bases from J, with 17 bases in between. CDR3 size: 14 residues. The germline V gene encodes CDR1 SGHTA and CDR2 FQGNSA. CDR3 in DNA: TGTGCCAGCAGCCTAGGATGGCAGGTCGGTGAGCAGTTCTTC. Residues: CASSLGWQVGEQFF.

DNA for the CDR3: TGCAGCGTCCTCGGGGAATCAGGTTCCCACGAGCAGTACTTC. This gives the protein CSVLGESGSHEQYF. The chain recombines TRBV29-1 with TRBJ2-7; D might be TRBD2 (5 bases). This CDR3 region has 14 residues. The V gene's germline CDR1 is SQVTM and CDR2 ANQGSEA. Trimming pared 6 bases from V and 5 bases from J, leaving 20 bases between.

The chain recombines TRBV27 with TRBJ2-2; no firm D call. The V end lost 3 bases, the J end lost 2 bases, and 10 bases lay between the germline ends. This CDR3 contains 15 residues. The germline V gene has CDR1 MNHEY and CDR2 SMNVEV (reference sequence). CDR3 coding DNA: TGTGCCAGCAGTTTTACGGGTACAAACACCGGGGAGCTGTTTTTT. Translating it yields CASSFTGTNTGELFF.

V usage is TRBV6-6 and J usage is TRBJ2-7; the match to TRBD1 covers 10 bases. The CDR3 is made up of 15 amino acids. Trimming cost V 5 bases and J 6 bases; bases outside gene matches: 10. From germline, CDR1 is MNHNY and CDR2 SVGAGI (reference sequence). CDR3 amino acids: CASSAYGTGVGEQYF. The CDR3 nucleotides are TGTGCCAGCAGTGCTTATGGGACAGGGGTGGGCGAGCAGTACTTC.

V and J are TRBV6-5 and TRBJ2-3; D is possibly TRBD1 (6 bases). With 5 bases removed from V and 4 bases from J, the gap between germline ends came to 13 bases. Looked up from germline, CDR1 is MNHEY and CDR2 is SVGAGI. This CDR3 spans 14 amino acids. The CDR3 DNA reads as TGTGCCAGCAGTCTCACAGGGAACCCAGATACGCAGTATTTT. Translation: CASSLTGNPDTQYF.

V is TRBV20-1 and J is TRBJ1-3; the D is unclear. The CDR3 sequence is 16 residues long. Germline values: CDR1 DFQATT, CDR2 SNEGSKA (reference sequence). V gave up 3 bases and J gave up 2 bases, with 17 bases separating them. CDR3 in DNA: TGCAGTGCTAGTAATTGGCAGGAAGGTCCTGGAAACACCATATATTTT. Its protein product is CSASNWQEGPGNTIYF.

This sequence joins TRBV7-9 and TRBJ2-6, with 7 bases fitting TRBD2. The CDR3 is made up of 15 amino acids. V shed 1 base and J 3 bases; nucleotides not matched to a gene: 0. Per the germline V gene, CDR1 is SEHNR and CDR2 is FQNEAQ (reference sequence). CDR3 residues: CASSLVAGGANVLTF. CDR3 in DNA: TGTGCCAGCAGCTTAGTAGCGGGTGGGGCCAACGTCCTGACTTTC.

The V gene is TRBV7-6, the J gene TRBJ1-5; the match to TRBD1 covers 7 bases. With V trimmed by 5 bases and J by 0 bases, 10 bases remained unmatched. This CDR3 is 17 amino acids long. The germline gives CDR1 SGHVS, CDR2 FNYEAQ. The CDR3: CASSQGTATYSNQPQHF. DNA of the CDR3: TGTGCCAGCAGCCAAGGGACAGCTACTTATAGCAATCAGCCCCAGCATTTT.

J is TRBJ2-7 and V is TRBV5-1; no firm D call. V lost 2 bases, J lost 2 bases, and 14 bases lay in between. Germline CDR1 is SGHRS and CDR2 is YFSETQ. The CDR3 totals 15 residues. CDR3 region: CASSFVGSTAYEQYF. CDR3 in DNA: TGCGCCAGCAGCTTCGTGGGTTCAACAGCCTACGAGCAGTACTTC.

J is TRBJ1-1 and V is TRBV11-2; 7 positions match TRBD1. There are 15 residues in the CDR3. Looked up from germline, CDR1 is SGHAT and CDR2 is FQNNGV. J was trimmed by 6 bases and V by 3 bases; bases with no gene match: 10. The CDR3 sequence is CASSLPRRDSSEAFF. The CDR3 nucleotides are TGTGCCAGCAGCTTGCCTCGCCGGGACAGCTCTGAAGCTTTCTTT.

This clone was seen a handful of times. Distinct nucleotide sequences in the sample also encode this CDR3. The chain joins TRBV4-1 to TRBJ1-5; TRBD1 matches 7 bases. V lost 0 bases, J lost 3 bases, and 5 bases stayed unmatched. This CDR3 contains 16 residues. The germline V gene encodes CDR1 MGHRA and CDR2 YSYEKL. The CDR3 DNA is TGCGCCAGCAGCCAAGAGGGCAGGGGGTCCAATCAGCCCCAGCATTTT. Protein: CASSQEGRGSNQPQHF.

The chain has TRBV5-1 and TRBJ2-6, with D possibly TRBD2 on 6 matching bases. The CDR3 is made up of 16 amino acids. CDR1 SGHRS and CDR2 YFSETQ come from the germline V gene. V gave up 0 bases and J gave up 4 bases, with 11 bases separating them. CDR3 coding DNA: TGCGCCAGCAGCTTGGATGCGGGGTCCGGGGCCAACGTCCTGACTTTC. This sequence encodes CASSLDAGSGANVLTF.

The V call is TRBV20-1, the J call TRBJ2-5; 8 positions agree with TRBD1. The CDR3 length is 11 residues. The V gene's germline CDR1 is DFQATT and CDR2 SNEGSKA (reference sequence). This CDR3 reads CSSGQGATQYF. The CDR3, as DNA: TGCAGCTCGGGTCAGGGGGCGACCCAGTACTTC.

This clone was seen only a few times. The chain carries TRBV4-1 and TRBJ1-2, with 8 nucleotides matching TRBD1. Germline V gene lookup returns CDR1 MGHRA and CDR2 YSYEKL. The CDR3 has 16 amino acids. Losses at the gene ends were 7 bases for V and 2 bases for J; bases not matched to a gene: 12. The CDR3 DNA reads as TGCGCCAGCAAGGATACTAAGGGACAGGAAAACTATGGCTACACCTTC. Translation: CASKDTKGQENYGYTF.

V usage is TRBV6-4 and J usage is TRBJ1-6; D is unclear. Trimming left V 1 base short and J 8 bases short, with 6 bases between. Per germline, CDR1 MRHNA and CDR2 SNTAGT. The CDR3 has 13 amino acids. In nucleotides, the CDR3 is TGTGCCAGCAGTGACTTCCTTGATTCACCCCTCCACTTT. Protein product: CASSDFLDSPLHF.

Points on this clone: Distinct nucleotide sequences in the sample also encode this CDR3. The V gene is TRBV6-5, the J gene TRBJ2-7, with TRBD1 identical over 9 bases. Germline loops: CDR1 MNHEY, CDR2 SVGAGI. The CDR3 runs 14 residues. V dropped 6 bases and J dropped 0; count of bases not matched to a gene: 3. The DNA of the CDR3 is TGTGCCAGCAGACCGGGACAGGGCTCCTACGAGCAGTACTTC. It is translated as CASRPGQGSYEQYF.

As DNA, the CDR3 is TGCGCCAGCAGCTTGGGGACAGGCGGAAGCTCCTACGAGCAGTACTTC. It specifies CASSLGTGGSSYEQYF. The V call is TRBV5-1, the J call TRBJ2-7, with 7 bases fitting TRBD1. J gave up 0 bases and V 0 bases, and 6 bases lay outside the gene matches. Germline V lookup: CDR1 SGHRS, CDR2 YFSETQ. There are 16 residues in the CDR3.

The chain links TRBV5-4 to TRBJ2-2; 7 bases map to TRBD2. This CDR3 has 12 residues. CDR1 is SGHNT and CDR2 is YYREEE in the germline V gene (reference sequence). The CDR3 DNA reads as TGTGCTGGCGGGAGTTTTGCCGGGGAGCTGTTTTTT. Amino acids: CAGGSFAGELFF.